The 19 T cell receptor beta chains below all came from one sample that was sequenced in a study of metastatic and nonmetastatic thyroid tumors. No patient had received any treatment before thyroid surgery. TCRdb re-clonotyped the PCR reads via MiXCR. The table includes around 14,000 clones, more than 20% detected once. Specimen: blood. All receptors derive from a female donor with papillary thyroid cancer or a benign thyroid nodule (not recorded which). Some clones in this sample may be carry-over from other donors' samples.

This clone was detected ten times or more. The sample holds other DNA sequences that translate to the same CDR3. The DNA for the CDR3 is TGCAGTGGGGGGGGGTTCGTCAATGAGCAGTTCTTC. Its protein product is CSGGGFVNEQFF. J is TRBJ2-1 and V is TRBV20-1, with TRBD2 matching 7 bases. The CDR3 has 12 residues. J was trimmed by 6 bases and V by 7 bases; bases with no gene match: 6. Per germline, CDR1 DFQATT and CDR2 SNEGSKA (reference sequence).

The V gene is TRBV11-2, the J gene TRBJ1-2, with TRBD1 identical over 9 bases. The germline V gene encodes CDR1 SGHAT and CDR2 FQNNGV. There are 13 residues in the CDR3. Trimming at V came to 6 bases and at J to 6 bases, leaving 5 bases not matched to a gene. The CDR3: CASSPDRGDGYTF. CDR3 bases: TGTGCCAGCAGTCCAGACAGGGGGGATGGCTACACCTTC. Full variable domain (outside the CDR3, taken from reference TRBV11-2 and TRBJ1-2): EAGVAQSPRYKIIEKRQSVAFWCNPISGHATLYWYQQILGQGPKLLIQFQNNGVVDDSQLPKDRFSAERLKGVDSTLKIQPAKLEDSAVYLCASSPDRGDGYTFGSGTRLTVV.

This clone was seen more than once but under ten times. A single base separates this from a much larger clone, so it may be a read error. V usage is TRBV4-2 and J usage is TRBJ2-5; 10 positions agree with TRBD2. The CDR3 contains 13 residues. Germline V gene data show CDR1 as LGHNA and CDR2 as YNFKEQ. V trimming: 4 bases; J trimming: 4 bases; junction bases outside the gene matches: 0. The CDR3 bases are TGTGCCAGCAGCCCTAGCGGGAGAGAGACCCAGTACTTC. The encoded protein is CASSPSGRETQYF.

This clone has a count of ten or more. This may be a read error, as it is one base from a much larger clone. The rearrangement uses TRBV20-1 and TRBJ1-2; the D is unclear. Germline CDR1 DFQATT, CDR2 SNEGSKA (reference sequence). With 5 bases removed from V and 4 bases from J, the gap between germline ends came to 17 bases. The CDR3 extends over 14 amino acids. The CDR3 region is CSALSRFDTYGYTF. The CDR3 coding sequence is TGCAGTGCTTTAAGCAGGTTCGATACCTATGGCTACACCTTC.

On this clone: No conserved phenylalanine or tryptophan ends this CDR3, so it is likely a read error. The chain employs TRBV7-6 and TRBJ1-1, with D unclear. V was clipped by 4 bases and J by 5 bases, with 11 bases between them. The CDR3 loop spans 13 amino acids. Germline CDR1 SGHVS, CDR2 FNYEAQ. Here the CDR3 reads CASSSQEKTEAFY. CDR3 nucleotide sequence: TGTGCCAGCAGCTCTCAGGAGAAAACTGAAGCTTTCTAT.

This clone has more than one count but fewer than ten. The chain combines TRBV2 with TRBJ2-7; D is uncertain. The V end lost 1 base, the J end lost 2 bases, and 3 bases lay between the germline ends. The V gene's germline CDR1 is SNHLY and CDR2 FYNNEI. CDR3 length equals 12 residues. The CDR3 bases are TGTGCCAGCAGTGAAGACACCTACGAGCAGTACTTC. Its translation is CASSEDTYEQYF.

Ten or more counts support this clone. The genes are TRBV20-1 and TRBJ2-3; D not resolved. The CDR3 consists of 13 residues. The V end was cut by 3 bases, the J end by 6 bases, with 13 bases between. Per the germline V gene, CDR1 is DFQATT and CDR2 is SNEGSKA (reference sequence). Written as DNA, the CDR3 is TGCAGTGCTAGTGAGCTAGTGAGGGATACGCAGTATTTT. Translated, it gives CSASELVRDTQYF.

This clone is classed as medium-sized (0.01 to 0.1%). CDR3: CSASRRASGSDEQYF. CDR3 sequence (DNA): TGCAGTGCTTCAAGGAGAGCTAGCGGGAGCGACGAGCAGTACTTC. The chain has TRBV20-1 and TRBJ2-7; TRBD2 matches at 10 bases. The germline V gene encodes CDR1 DFQATT and CDR2 SNEGSKA (reference sequence). The CDR3 consists of 15 residues. The J segment lost 5 bases and the V segment lost 5 bases, leaving 12 bases of the junction unmatched.

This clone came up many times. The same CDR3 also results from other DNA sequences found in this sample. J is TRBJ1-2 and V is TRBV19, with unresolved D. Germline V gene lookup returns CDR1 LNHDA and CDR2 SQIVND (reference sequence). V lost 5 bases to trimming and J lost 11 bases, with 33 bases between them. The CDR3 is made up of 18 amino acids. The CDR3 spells CASSPPSRARGVVLGYTF. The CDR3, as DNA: TGTGCCAGTAGTCCCCCGAGCCGAGCCCGCGGGGTAGTTCTTGGTTACACCTTC.

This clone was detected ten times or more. The CDR3 is CASRDRPDSNQPQHF. The CDR3 nucleotides read TGTGCCAGCAGGGACCGACCGGATAGCAATCAGCCCCAGCATTTT. The chain links TRBV2 to TRBJ1-5; D remains ambiguous. Germline V lookup: CDR1 SNHLY, CDR2 FYNNEI. V shed 6 bases and J shed 0 bases, with 12 bases lying between them. The CDR3 has 15 amino acids.

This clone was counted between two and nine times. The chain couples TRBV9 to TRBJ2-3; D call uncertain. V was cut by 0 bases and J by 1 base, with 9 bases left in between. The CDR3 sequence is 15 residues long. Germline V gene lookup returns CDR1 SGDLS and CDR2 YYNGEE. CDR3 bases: TGTGCCAGCAGCGTAGATCTAACCCGCACAGATACGCAGTATTTT. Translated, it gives CASSVDLTRTDTQYF.

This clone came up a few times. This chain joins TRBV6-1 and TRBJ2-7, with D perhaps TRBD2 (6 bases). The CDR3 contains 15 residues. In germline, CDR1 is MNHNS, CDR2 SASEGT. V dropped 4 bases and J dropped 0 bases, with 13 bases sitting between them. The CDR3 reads CASSAPRDVSYEQYF. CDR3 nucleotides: TGTGCCAGCAGTGCTCCGCGGGACGTCTCCTACGAGCAGTACTTC.

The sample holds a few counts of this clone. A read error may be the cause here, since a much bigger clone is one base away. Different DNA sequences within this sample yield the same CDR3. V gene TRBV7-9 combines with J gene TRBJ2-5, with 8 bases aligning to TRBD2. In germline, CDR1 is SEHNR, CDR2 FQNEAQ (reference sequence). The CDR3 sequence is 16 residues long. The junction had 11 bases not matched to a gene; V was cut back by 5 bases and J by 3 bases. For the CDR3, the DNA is TGTGCCAGCAGCGTCCGGCTAGCGGGTCCAGAAGAGACCCAGTACTTC. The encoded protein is CASSVRLAGPEETQYF.

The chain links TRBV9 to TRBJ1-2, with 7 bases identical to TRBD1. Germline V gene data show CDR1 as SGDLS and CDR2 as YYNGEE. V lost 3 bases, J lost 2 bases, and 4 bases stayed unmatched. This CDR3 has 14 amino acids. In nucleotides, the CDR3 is TGTGCCAGCAGCGACCTCAGGGGGAACTATGGCTACACCTTC. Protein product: CASSDLRGNYGYTF.

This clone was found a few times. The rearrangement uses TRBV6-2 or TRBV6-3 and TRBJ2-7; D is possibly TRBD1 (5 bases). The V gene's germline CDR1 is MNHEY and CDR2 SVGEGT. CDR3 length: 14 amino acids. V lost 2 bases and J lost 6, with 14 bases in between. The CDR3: CASSYQGQGIEQYF. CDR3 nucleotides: TGTGCCAGCAGTTACCAGGGCCAGGGCATCGAGCAGTACTTC.

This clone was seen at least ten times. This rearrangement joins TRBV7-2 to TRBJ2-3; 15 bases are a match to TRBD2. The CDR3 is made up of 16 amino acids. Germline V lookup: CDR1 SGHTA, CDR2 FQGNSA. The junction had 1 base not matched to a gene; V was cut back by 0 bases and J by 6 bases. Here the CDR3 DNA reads TGTGCCAGCAGCTTAGCAGGACTAGCGGGAGGGGATACGCAGTATTTT. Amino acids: CASSLAGLAGGDTQYF.

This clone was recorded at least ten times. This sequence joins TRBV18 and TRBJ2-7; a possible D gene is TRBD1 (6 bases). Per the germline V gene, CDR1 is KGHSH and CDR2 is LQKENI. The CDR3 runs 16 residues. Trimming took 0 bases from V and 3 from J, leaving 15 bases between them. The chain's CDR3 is CASSPPSGGGRYEQYF. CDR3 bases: TGTGCCAGCTCACCACCTTCTGGGGGCGGCCGCTACGAGCAGTACTTC.

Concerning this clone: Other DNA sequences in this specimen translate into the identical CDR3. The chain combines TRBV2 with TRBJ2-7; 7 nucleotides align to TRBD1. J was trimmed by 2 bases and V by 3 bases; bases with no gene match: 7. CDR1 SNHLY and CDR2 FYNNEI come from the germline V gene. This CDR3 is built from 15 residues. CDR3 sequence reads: CASSESQGETYEQYF. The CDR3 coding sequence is TGTGCCAGCAGTGAGTCCCAGGGGGAAACCTACGAGCAGTACTTC.

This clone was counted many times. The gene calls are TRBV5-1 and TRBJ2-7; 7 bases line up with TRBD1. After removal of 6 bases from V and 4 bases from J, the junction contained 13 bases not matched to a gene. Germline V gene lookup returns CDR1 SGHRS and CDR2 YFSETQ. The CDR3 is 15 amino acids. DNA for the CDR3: TGCGCCAGCAAACATAGTGAGGGGGCCCAGTACGAGCAGTACTTC. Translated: CASKHSEGAQYEQYF.